This TCR beta chain emerged from a study of shared clonotypes between healthy human individuals. Overall study context: Three plates were used per donor for CD4 naive, three for CD4 memory, two for CD8 naive and one for CD8 memory.

On this clone itself: Antigen: not known.

The CDR3 loop spans 12 amino acids. Germline V gene data show CDR1 as SGHVS and CDR2 as FQNEAQ. V dropped 5 bases and J dropped 6; count of bases not matched to a gene: 3. The assay used deep level. Evenly divided among several immunoSEQ plates was the genomic DNA of each subset. Method: immunoSEQ multiplex PCR; TCRdb's copy keeps in-frame clones and lacks some. The sample shows fewer than 350,000 clones, roughly 91% of them seen only once. Study-wide results and caveats: Despite large depth, sorted-subset datasets appeared incompletely sequenced.

V gene TRBV7-8 combines with J gene TRBJ1-2; 7 bases align to TRBD1. The sequence came from a young man in good health. Sequenced sample: memory CD8+ T cells sorted from blood. The subset denotes: CD45RO+ cells pooled with CCR7-negative TemRA cells. The CDR3 DNA sequence: TGTGCCAGCAGCCCACAGGGGAATGGCTACACCTTC. Its protein product is CASSPQGNGYTF.